This T cell receptor beta chain is drawn from a study of vaccination and CD4 T cells after COVID-19. Sequencing of the DNA from cultured CD4+ T cells was carried out with the Oncomine TCR Beta short-read assay. TCRdb ran MiXCR on the PCR reads and lists one entry per CDR3 protein. The table shows around 13,000 distinct CDR3 sequences, with roughly three quarters occurring only once. Notes on this clonotype: The antigen remains undetermined.

Treatment in this sample: approximately nine-day PBMC culture with coronavirus spike peptide pools or control peptides (ViraFEST assay). This CDR3 has 13 amino acids. V lost 2 bases, J lost 5 bases, and 6 bases lay in between. CDR1 and CDR2 (germline): MNHEY, SVGAGI. The sample consisted of CD4+ T cells from blood, cultured in vitro. The rearrangement joins TRBV6-5 to TRBJ2-2, with unresolved D. The receptor was isolated from a human donor who had recovered from COVID-19. CDR3 nucleotides: TGTGCCAGCAGTTACGACCGGACCGGGGAGCTGTTTTTT. It is translated as CASSYDRTGELFF.